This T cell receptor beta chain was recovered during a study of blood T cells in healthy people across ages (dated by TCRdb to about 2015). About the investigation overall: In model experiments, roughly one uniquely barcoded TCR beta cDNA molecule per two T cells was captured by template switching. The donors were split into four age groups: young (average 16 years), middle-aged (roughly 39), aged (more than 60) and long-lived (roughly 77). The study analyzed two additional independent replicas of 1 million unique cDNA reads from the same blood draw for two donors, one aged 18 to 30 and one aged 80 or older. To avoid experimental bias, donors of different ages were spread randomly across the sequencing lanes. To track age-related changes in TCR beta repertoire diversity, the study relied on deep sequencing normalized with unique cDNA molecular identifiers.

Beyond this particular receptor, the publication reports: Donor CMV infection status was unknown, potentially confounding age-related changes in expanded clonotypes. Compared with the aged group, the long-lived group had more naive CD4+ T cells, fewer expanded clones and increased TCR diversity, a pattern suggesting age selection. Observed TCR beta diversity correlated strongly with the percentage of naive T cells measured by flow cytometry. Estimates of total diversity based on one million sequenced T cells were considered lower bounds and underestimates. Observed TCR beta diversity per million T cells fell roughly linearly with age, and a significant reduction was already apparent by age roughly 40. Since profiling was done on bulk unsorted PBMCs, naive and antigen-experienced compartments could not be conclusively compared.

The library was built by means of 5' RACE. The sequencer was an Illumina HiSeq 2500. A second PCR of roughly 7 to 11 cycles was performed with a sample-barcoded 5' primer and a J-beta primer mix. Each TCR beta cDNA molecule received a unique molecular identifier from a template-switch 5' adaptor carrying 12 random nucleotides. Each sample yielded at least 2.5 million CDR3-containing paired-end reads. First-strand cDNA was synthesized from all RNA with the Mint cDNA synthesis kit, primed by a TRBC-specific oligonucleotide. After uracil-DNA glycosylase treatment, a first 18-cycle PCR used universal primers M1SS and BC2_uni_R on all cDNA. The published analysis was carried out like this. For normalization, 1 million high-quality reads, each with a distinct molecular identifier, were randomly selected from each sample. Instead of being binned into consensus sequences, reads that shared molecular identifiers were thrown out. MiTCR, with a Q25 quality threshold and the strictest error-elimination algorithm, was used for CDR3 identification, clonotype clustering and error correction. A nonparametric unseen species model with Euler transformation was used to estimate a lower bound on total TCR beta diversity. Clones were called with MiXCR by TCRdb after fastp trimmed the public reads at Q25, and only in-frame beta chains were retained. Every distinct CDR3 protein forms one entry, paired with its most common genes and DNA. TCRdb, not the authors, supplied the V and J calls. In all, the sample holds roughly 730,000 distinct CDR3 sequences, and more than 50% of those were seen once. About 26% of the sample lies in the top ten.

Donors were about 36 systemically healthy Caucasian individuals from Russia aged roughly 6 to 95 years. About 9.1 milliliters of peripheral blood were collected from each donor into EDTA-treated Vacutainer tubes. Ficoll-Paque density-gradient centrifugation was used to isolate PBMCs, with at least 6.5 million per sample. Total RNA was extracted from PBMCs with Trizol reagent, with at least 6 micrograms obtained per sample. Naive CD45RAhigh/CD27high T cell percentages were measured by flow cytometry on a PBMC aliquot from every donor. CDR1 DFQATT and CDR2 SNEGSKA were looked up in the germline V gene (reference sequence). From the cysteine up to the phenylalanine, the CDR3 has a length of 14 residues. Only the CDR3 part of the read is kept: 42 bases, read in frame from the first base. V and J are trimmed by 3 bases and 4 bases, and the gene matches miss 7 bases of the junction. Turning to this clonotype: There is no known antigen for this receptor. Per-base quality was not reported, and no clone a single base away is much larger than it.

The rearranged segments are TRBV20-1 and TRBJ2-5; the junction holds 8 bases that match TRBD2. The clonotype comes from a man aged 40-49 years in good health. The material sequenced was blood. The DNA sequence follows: TGCAGTGCTAGTACGGGAGGGATCAGAGAGACCCAGTACTTC. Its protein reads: CSASTGGIRETQYF.